Below are 14 T cell receptor beta chains sequenced from a single sample in a study of shared clonotypes between healthy human individuals. TCRdb keeps only in-frame clones here, not all; method: immunoSEQ multiplex PCR. The repertoire holds about a million clones, with 60% to 85% as singletons. The sample was memory CD4+ T cells from PBMCs. Noted subset: CD45RA-negative fraction. The receptors shown here come from a man aged 18 to 35 in good health. Some clones in this sample may be carry-over from other donors' samples.

J is TRBJ1-1 and V is TRBV5-6, with D unresolved. CDR1 is SGHDT, CDR2 YYEEEE, per germline. The V end was cut by 5 bases, the J end by 1 base, with 9 bases between. The CDR3 extends over 13 amino acids. This CDR3 is CASSLDENTEAFF. CDR3 bases: TGTGCCAGCAGTTTAGACGAGAACACTGAAGCTTTCTTT.

The J gene is TRBJ1-4, the V gene TRBV10-3; weak D call: TRBD1 (5 bases). CDR3 length equals 13 residues. From germline, CDR1 is ENHRY and CDR2 SYGVKD. Trimming shortened V by 11 bases and J by 5 bases, and 15 bases separated the two germline ends. Here the CDR3 reads CAAQRGENEKLFF. CDR3 DNA sequence: TGTGCCGCCCAGAGGGGAGAGAATGAAAAACTGTTTTTT.

This clone was detected only once. The rearrangement uses TRBV9 and TRBJ1-5; D is ambiguous. CDR1 is SGDLS and CDR2 is YYNGEE in the germline V gene. The CDR3 is made up of 15 amino acids. V shed 0 bases and J shed 6 bases, with 13 bases lying between them. The CDR3 region is CASSVEGGPGQPQHF. CDR3 in DNA: TGTGCCAGCAGCGTAGAGGGAGGGCCAGGTCAGCCCCAGCATTTT. Supplemented by reference TRBV9 and TRBJ1-5, the full variable domain reads DSGVTQTPKHLITATGQRVTLRCSPRSGDLSVYWYQQSLDQGLQFLIQYYNGEERAKGNILERFSAQQFPDLHSELNLSSLELGDSALYFCASSVEGGPGQPQHFGDGTRLSIL.

The chain combines TRBV4-1 with TRBJ1-1; D is possibly TRBD1 (6 bases). Per the germline V gene, CDR1 is MGHRA and CDR2 is YSYEKL. The CDR3 consists of 14 residues. The ends were cut back, 5 bases at V and 0 bases at J, with 10 bases in the middle. The chain's CDR3 is CASSRGGLNTEAFF. The CDR3 region has the DNA TGCGCCAGCAGCAGGGGGGGTTTGAACACTGAAGCTTTCTTT.

The chain recombines TRBV6-6 with TRBJ2-7; D is possibly TRBD2 (6 bases). V was shortened by 4 bases and J by 1 base, with 14 bases between the two germline ends. The CDR3 is made up of 15 amino acids. Looked up from germline, CDR1 is MNHNY and CDR2 is SVGAGI (reference sequence). Here the CDR3 reads CASSWDSLTSYEQYF. The CDR3 nucleotides are TGTGCCAGCAGTTGGGACTCGCTTACTTCCTACGAGCAGTACTTC.

The V and J genes are TRBV6-1 and TRBJ2-4; tentative D call: TRBD2 (5 bases). V was shortened by 1 base and J by 2 bases, with 21 bases between the two germline ends. CDR3 length equals 19 residues. CDR1 and CDR2 (germline): MNHNS, SASEGT. The CDR3 bases are TGTGCCAGCAGTGAAGGCCGAGCCGGGGTCCTCGGGTCCAAAAACATTCAGTACTTC. Encoded protein: CASSEGRAGVLGSKNIQYF.

CDR3 sequence reads: CASSIDRSGNTIYF. In nucleotides, the CDR3 is TGTGCCAGTAGTATAGATCGCTCTGGAAACACCATATATTTT. This rearrangement joins TRBV19 to TRBJ1-3; D remains ambiguous. This CDR3 is built from 14 residues. Germline CDR1 and CDR2: LNHDA and SQIVND (reference sequence). V was clipped by 0 bases and J by 0 bases, with 3 bases between them.

This sequence joins TRBV7-9 and TRBJ2-2, with TRBD1 identical over 7 bases. Trimming at V came to 6 bases and at J to 4 bases, leaving 8 bases not matched to a gene. Germline CDR1 is SEHNR and CDR2 is FQNEAQ (reference sequence). The CDR3 is 15 residues long. CDR3 bases: TGTGCCAGCAGTAAGGGACAGCCCGGCACCGGGGAGCTGTTTTTT. Residues: CASSKGQPGTGELFF.

V usage is TRBV7-2 and J usage is TRBJ2-2, with D perhaps matching TRBD2 (5 bases). This CDR3 spans 17 amino acids. V was pared by 5 bases and J by 6 bases, with 22 bases between. Germline values: CDR1 SGHTA, CDR2 FQGNSA. CDR3 sequence (DNA): TGTGCCAGCAGCCCGAGACCGGGAAGATACCAAGCCGGGGAGCTGTTTTTT. Translating it yields CASSPRPGRYQAGELFF.

The V call is TRBV29-1, the J call TRBJ1-1, with 7 bases identical to TRBD1. V trimming: 0 bases; J trimming: 7 bases; junction bases outside the gene matches: 20. Germline loops: CDR1 SQVTM, CDR2 ANQGSEA. The CDR3 covers 18 residues. CDR3 residues: CSVEDPGRQGNLWREAFF. In DNA form, the CDR3 reads TGCAGCGTTGAAGACCCAGGTCGACAGGGAAATTTATGGCGTGAAGCTTTCTTT.

The table lists this clone with a few counts. The rearrangement uses TRBV5-1 and TRBJ2-2, with TRBD1 matching 7 bases. V shed 3 bases, J shed 1 base, and the junction held 3 bases outside the gene matches. From germline, CDR1 is SGHRS and CDR2 YFSETQ. CDR3 size: 15 residues. The CDR3 protein is CASSSRQGNTGELFF. CDR3 sequence (DNA): TGCGCCAGCAGCTCACGACAGGGGAACACCGGGGAGCTGTTTTTT.

The rearrangement links TRBV19 to TRBJ2-7, with 7 bases fitting TRBD1. The CDR3 extends over 15 amino acids. V shed 7 bases and J 2 bases; nucleotides not matched to a gene: 11. Per germline, CDR1 LNHDA and CDR2 SQIVND (reference sequence). CDR3 region: CASTGLRQGTYEQYF. DNA of the CDR3: TGTGCCAGTACCGGGTTACGACAGGGAACCTACGAGCAGTACTTC.

The V call is TRBV28, the J call TRBJ2-7; TRBD2 aligns across 8 bases. Per the germline V gene, CDR1 is MDHEN and CDR2 is SYDVKM. The CDR3 contains 14 residues. Trimming took 4 bases from V and 2 from J; bases not matched to a gene: 4. The CDR3, as DNA: TGTGCCAGCAGTTCCGGGACTAGGACCTACGAGCAGTACTTC. Residues: CASSSGTRTYEQYF.

The chain employs TRBV28 and TRBJ1-4, with D possibly being TRBD1 (6 bases). The CDR3 totals 14 residues. V was pared by 6 bases and J by 8 bases, with 16 bases between. The germline CDR1 and CDR2 sequences are MDHEN and SYDVKM. The CDR3 is CASSRGASYEKLFF. The CDR3 DNA sequence: TGTGCCAGCAGCAGGGGAGCCTCCTACGAAAAACTGTTTTTT.